Listed below are T cell receptor beta chains from one sample, sequenced in a study of OX40 agonist ivuxolimab in advanced cancers. TCRdb keeps only in-frame clones here, not all; method: immunoSEQ multiplex PCR. The sample yields roughly 77,000 clones, 81% seen once. The input for sequencing was CD4+ or CD8+ T cells sorted from blood, taken in a trial of the OX40 agonist ivuxolimab. The source is an adult with an advanced solid tumor such as melanoma, head and neck, liver or kidney cancer. The CDR3 runs from the conserved cysteine through the conserved F or W. A D gene is named only where the DNA matches it firmly. Size is omitted from some rows. Given values are once, few, many or a class for expanded clones.

clone_size cdr3_length j_call d_call v_call cdr3_nt cdr3_aa
NA 17 TRBJ2-3 TRBD2 TRBV5-1 TGCGCCAGCAGCTTGGGAGGACTAGCGGGAGCGGGCGATACGCAGTATTTT CASSLGGLAGAGDTQYF
NA 14 TRBJ2-7 TRBD1 TRBV5-4 TGTGCCAGCGGGACTCGGGACAGGGGCTACGAGCAGTACTTC CASGTRDRGYEQYF
NA 15 TRBJ2-1 TRBD1 TRBV27 TGTGCCACAGAAACCCGGGACAGGGATAGGAATGAGCAGTTCTTC CATETRDRDRNEQFF
NA 15 TRBJ2-7 TRBD1 TRBV7-2 TGTGCCAGCAGCGCCAGCCGGGACAGGGGCCGCGAGCAGTACTTC CASSASRDRGREQYF
NA 16 TRBJ2-2 TRBD1 TRBV7-3 TGTGCCAGCAGCCCCCCTGGACAGGGGGTGACCGGGGAGCTGTTTTTT CASSPPGQGVTGELFF
NA 18 TRBJ1-3 NA TRBV5-1 TGCGCCAGCAGTCTGGTATCCCCGGGACGTGACTCTGGAAACACCATATATTTT CASSLVSPGRDSGNTIYF
once 14 TRBJ2-2 NA TRBV6-5 TGTGCCAGCAGTTACTCGTGGCGGACAGGGGAGCTGTTTTTT CASSYSWRTGELFF
NA 17 TRBJ2-7 NA TRBV11-2 TGTGCCAGCAGCAGCTTAGGAGGCCGGCAGGCGGGGCCCGAGCAGTACTTC CASSSLGGRQAGPEQYF
NA 16 TRBJ2-3 NA TRBV11-3 TGTGCCAGCAGCTTAGATCAAGGGCGGGTAGGGGATACGCAGTATTTT CASSLDQGRVGDTQYF
NA 14 TRBJ1-3 NA TRBV9 TGTGCCAGCAGACCAAGTTTCTCTGGAAACACCATATATTTT CASRPSFSGNTIYF
NA 15 TRBJ2-7 TRBD1 TRBV7-2 TGTGCCAGCAGCCCGGGGACAGGGGTAACCTACGAGCAGTACTTC CASSPGTGVTYEQYF
once 19 TRBJ2-2 TRBD2 TRBV10-3 TGTGCCATCAGCCCAAGTGAGGGGCTAGCGGGGTCAAACACCGGGGAGCTGTTTTTT CAISPSEGLAGSNTGELFF
NA 14 TRBJ2-3 TRBD1 TRBV6-5 TGTGCCAGCAGTCCCGGGACAGGTTCAGATACGCAGTATTTT CASSPGTGSDTQYF
NA 16 TRBJ2-2 TRBD2 TRBV9 TGTGCCAGCAGCGTAGGTCCTAGCGGGAACACCGGGGAGCTGTTTTTT CASSVGPSGNTGELFF
NA 15 TRBJ2-1 NA TRBV7-9 TGTGCCAGCAGCTTAGAGTCTTCGTCCTACAATGAGCAGTTCTTC CASSLESSSYNEQFF
NA 13 TRBJ1-1 NA TRBV7-9 TGTGCCAGCAGCTTAGAAGCAGGGGCAGGAGCTTTCTTT CASSLEAGAGAFF
NA 16 TRBJ2-7 NA TRBV2 TGTGCCAGCAGTGGTCGATCCAGCGGACACAACTACGAGCAGTACTTC CASSGRSSGHNYEQYF
NA 15 TRBJ1-1 NA TRBV5-1 TGCGCCAGCAGCCTGGCGGGGGGATTCAACACTGAAGCTTTCTTT CASSLAGGFNTEAFF
NA 15 TRBJ2-7 NA TRBV7-2 TGTGCCAGCAGCTTATCTGCAGGGGCAGGGTACGAGCAGTACTTC CASSLSAGAGYEQYF
NA 11 TRBJ1-2 TRBD1 TRBV29-1 TGCAGCGTCGGGACAGGCTATGGCTACACCTTC CSVGTGYGYTF
NA 18 TRBJ2-7 TRBD2 TRBV4-3 TGCGCCAGCAGCCAAGAGGGGACTAGCGGGAGATATACCAACGAGCAGTACTTC CASSQEGTSGRYTNEQYF
few 14 TRBJ1-2 NA TRBV5-6 TGTGCCAGCAGCTTTAGTATACAGTCGCATGGCTACACCTTC CASSFSIQSHGYTF
NA 19 TRBJ2-1 NA TRBV5-4 TGTGCCAGCAGCTCCGGCAGCGCGAGTGACGCTAACTCCTACAATGAGCAGTTCTTC CASSSGSASDANSYNEQFF
NA 15 TRBJ2-2 NA TRBV5-1 TGCGCCAGCAGCTTGTACCAGGCCTACACCGGGGAGCTGTTTTTT CASSLYQAYTGELFF
NA 16 TRBJ2-1 NA TRBV11-2 TGTGCCAGCAGCTTCGGGGTTACTGTCTCCTACAATGAGCAGTTCTTC CASSFGVTVSYNEQFF
few 15 TRBJ1-5 TRBD1 TRBV18 TGTGCCAGCTCACTCCGGACAGGGCTGAATCAGCCCCAGCATTTT CASSLRTGLNQPQHF
NA 20 TRBJ1-5 NA TRBV7-8 TGTGCCAGCAGCTACCGCCCCCGGGACGGTTGGGAGGGCAGCAATCAGCCCCAGCATTTT CASSYRPRDGWEGSNQPQHF
NA 15 TRBJ2-7 TRBD1 TRBV2 TGTGCCAGCAGTGAAGTACAGGGGGCTGGTGGCGAGCAGTACTTC CASSEVQGAGGEQYF
few 12 TRBJ1-2 NA TRBV7-9 TGTGCCAGCAGCGCCCTCGGCCGGAGCTACACCTTC CASSALGRSYTF
NA 11 TRBJ1-2 NA TRBV4-3 TGCGCCAGCAGCCAAGAGGGTGACTACACCTTC CASSQEGDYTF
NA 15 TRBJ1-1 NA TRBV19 TGTGCCAGTAGTATAGATGGGGCAGTTAACACTGAAGCTTTCTTT CASSIDGAVNTEAFF